This T cell receptor beta chain emerged from a study of blood T cell repertoires in COVID-19. Unmatched junction bases numbered 8, after V lost 3 bases and J lost 6 bases. The length of the CDR3 is 15 residues. Germline V gene lookup returns CDR1 LNHDA and CDR2 SQIVND (reference sequence). Profiling relied on immunoSEQ multiplex PCR, and the TCRdb table lists in-frame clones only, not all of them. The repertoire consists of fewer than 110,000 clones, with roughly 86% occurring once and the leading ten covering about 9.9%. The clonotype was recovered from a woman aged 30 to 39 with acute or convalescent COVID-19. The chain links TRBV19 to TRBJ2-1; 7 positions match TRBD1. The specimen was peripheral blood. The CDR3 protein is CASSIFMGQINEQFF. CDR3 bases: TGTGCCAGTAGTATTTTCATGGGACAGATCAATGAGCAGTTCTTC.